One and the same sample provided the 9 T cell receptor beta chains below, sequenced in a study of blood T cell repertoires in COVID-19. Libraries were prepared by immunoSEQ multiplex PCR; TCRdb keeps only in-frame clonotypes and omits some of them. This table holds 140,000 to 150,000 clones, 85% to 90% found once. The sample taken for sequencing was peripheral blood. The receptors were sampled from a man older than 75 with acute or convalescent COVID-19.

The DNA for the CDR3 is TGTGCCTGGAGTCCCTATTCTGACTATGGCTACACCTTC. Its protein is CAWSPYSDYGYTF. V usage is TRBV30 and J usage is TRBJ1-2; D not resolved. V was trimmed by 2 bases and J by 3 bases, leaving 10 bases between them. CDR1 is GTSNPN, CDR2 SVGIG, per germline (reference sequence). The CDR3 contains 13 residues.

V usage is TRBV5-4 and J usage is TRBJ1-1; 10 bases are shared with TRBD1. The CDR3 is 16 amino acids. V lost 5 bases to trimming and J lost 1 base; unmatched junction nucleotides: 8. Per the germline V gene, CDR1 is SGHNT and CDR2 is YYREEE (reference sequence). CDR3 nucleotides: TGTGCCAGCAGAATCCGGGACAGGGGCAGGAACACTGAAGCTTTCTTT. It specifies CASRIRDRGRNTEAFF.

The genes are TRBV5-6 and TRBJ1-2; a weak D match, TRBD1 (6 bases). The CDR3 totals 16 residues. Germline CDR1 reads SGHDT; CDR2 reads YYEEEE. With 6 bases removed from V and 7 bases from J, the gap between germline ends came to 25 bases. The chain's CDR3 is CASTSDLGAGIIGYTF. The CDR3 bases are TGTGCCAGCACCTCTGACCTGGGGGCAGGGATTATTGGCTACACCTTC.

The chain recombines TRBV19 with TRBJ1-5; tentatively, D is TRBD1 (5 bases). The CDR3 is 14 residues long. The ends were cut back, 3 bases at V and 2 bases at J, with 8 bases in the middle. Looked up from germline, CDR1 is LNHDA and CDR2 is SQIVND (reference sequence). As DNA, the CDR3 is TGTGCCAGTAGTATTCCGACAGGCAATCAGCCCCAGCATTTT. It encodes CASSIPTGNQPQHF.

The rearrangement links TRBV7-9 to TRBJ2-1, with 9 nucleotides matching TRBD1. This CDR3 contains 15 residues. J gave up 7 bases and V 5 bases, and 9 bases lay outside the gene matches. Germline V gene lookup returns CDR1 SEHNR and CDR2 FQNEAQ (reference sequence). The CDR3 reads CASSPTGQGFNEQFF. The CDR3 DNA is TGTGCCAGCAGCCCCACGGGACAGGGATTTAATGAGCAGTTCTTC.

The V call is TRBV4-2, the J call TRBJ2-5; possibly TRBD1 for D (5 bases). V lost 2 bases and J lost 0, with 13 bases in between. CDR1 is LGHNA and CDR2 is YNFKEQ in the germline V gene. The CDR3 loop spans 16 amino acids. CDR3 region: CASSQIQERYQETQYF. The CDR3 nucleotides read TGTGCCAGCAGCCAAATACAGGAGAGGTACCAAGAGACCCAGTACTTC.

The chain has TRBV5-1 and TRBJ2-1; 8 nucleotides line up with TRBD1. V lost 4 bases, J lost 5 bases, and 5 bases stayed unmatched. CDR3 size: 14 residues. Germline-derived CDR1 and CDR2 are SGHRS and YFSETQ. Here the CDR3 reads CASSTDRANNEQFF. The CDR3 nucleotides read TGCGCCAGCAGCACGGACAGGGCGAACAATGAGCAGTTCTTC.

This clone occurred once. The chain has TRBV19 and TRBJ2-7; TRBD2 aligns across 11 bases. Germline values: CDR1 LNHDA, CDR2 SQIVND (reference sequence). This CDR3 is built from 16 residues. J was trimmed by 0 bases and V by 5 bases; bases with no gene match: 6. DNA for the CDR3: TGTGCCAGTAGTCGAACTAGCGGGAGCTTCTCCTACGAGCAGTACTTC. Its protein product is CASSRTSGSFSYEQYF.

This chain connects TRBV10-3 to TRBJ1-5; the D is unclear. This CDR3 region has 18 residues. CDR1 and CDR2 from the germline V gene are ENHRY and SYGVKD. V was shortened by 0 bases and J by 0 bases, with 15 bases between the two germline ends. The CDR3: CAISESTAGEGSNQPQHF. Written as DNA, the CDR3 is TGTGCCATCAGTGAGTCGACGGCGGGAGAAGGTAGCAATCAGCCCCAGCATTTT.